The 7 T cell receptor beta chains given below trace back to one sample, sequenced in a study of control samples from healthy donors and cancer patients. The protocol was immunoSEQ multiplex PCR, while the TCRdb copy is restricted to in-frame clones and leaves out a portion. The sample lists about 130,000 clones; 70% to 90% were seen once. Sequenced: blood. These receptors came from a man in his fifties or sixties in good health.

The genes are TRBV27 and TRBJ2-1; 8 bases fit TRBD1. Germline V gene lookup returns CDR1 MNHEY and CDR2 SMNVEV (reference sequence). With 8 bases clipped from V and 4 bases from J, the junction kept 7 bases outside the gene matches. The CDR3 totals 14 residues. DNA for the CDR3: TGTGCCAGCGCCAGACAGGGGATTTACAATGAGCAGTTCTTC. Protein product: CASARQGIYNEQFF.

CDR3 sequence (DNA): TGTGCCACCAGTGCAATCGGGGGGACGAACACCGGGGAGCTGTTTTTT. It codes for CATSAIGGTNTGELFF. The rearrangement links TRBV24-1 to TRBJ2-2, with 7 bases aligning to TRBD2. The trim removed 5 bases at V and 0 bases at J, leaving 5 bases unmatched. The CDR3 contains 16 residues. The germline CDR1 and CDR2 sequences are KGHDR and SFDVKD.

CDR3 DNA sequence: TGCGCCAGCAGCTACCAATCGGGTTCCTACGAGCAGTACTTC. Translating it yields CASSYQSGSYEQYF. The gene calls are TRBV4-1 and TRBJ2-7; D gene ambiguous. Trimming shortened V by 5 bases and J by 1 base, and 12 bases separated the two germline ends. The length of the CDR3 is 14 residues. Germline CDR1 reads MGHRA; CDR2 reads YSYEKL.

The chain is built from TRBV5-1 and TRBJ2-1; 10 bases align to TRBD2. Losses at the gene ends were 7 bases for V and 4 bases for J; bases not matched to a gene: 8. CDR3 size: 15 residues. Germline V lookup: CDR1 SGHRS, CDR2 YFSETQ. For the CDR3, the DNA is TGCGCCAGCTGCCCAATAGCGGGGGGTTACAATGAGCAGTTCTTC. Translation: CASCPIAGGYNEQFF.

The table lists this clone with a count of one. V and J are TRBV11-2 and TRBJ2-6; weak D call: TRBD1 (6 bases). Germline CDR1 reads SGHAT; CDR2 reads FQNNGV. This CDR3 has 18 residues. The V end was cut by 5 bases, the J end by 3 bases, with 20 bases between. The CDR3 DNA reads as TGTGCCAGCAGCCAAGATCCCTACAGGGTTGGTGGGGCCAACGTCCTGACTTTC. This sequence encodes CASSQDPYRVGGANVLTF.

Regarding this clone: This sample includes further DNA sequences coding for the same CDR3. The chain is built from TRBV5-1 and TRBJ2-7; 7 nucleotides line up with TRBD1. Trimming cost V 1 base and J 5 bases; bases outside gene matches: 0. CDR3 length equals 12 residues. From germline, CDR1 is SGHRS and CDR2 YFSETQ. The CDR3 DNA reads as TGCGCCAGCAGCTTGACAGGGGACGAGCAGTACTTC. Protein sequence: CASSLTGDEQYF. The full variable domain, completed using reference TRBV5-1 and TRBJ2-7, is KAGVTQTPRYLIKTRGQQVTLSCSPISGHRSVSWYQQTPGQGLQFLFEYFSETQRNKGNFPGRFSGRQFSNSRSEMNVSTLELGDSALYLCASSLTGDEQYFGPGTRLTVT.

CDR3 in DNA: TGTGCCAGTAGTTTACAGGGAATGGGTAGCAATCAGCCCCAGCATTTT. The encoded protein is CASSLQGMGSNQPQHF. This sequence joins TRBV19 and TRBJ1-5; the D gene is possibly TRBD1 (6 bases). CDR3 size: 16 residues. Trimming removed 5 bases at V and 0 bases at J, with 14 bases between. Germline V gene lookup returns CDR1 LNHDA and CDR2 SQIVND (reference sequence). Looking up the rest from reference TRBV19 and TRBJ1-5 gives the full variable domain: DGGITQSPKYLFRKEGQNVTLSCEQNLNHDAMYWYRQDPGQGLRLIYYSQIVNDFQKGDIAEGYSVSREKKESFPLTVTSAQKNPTAFYLCASSLQGMGSNQPQHFGDGTRLSIL.